This TCR beta chain was profiled in a study of T cells in Graves' hyperthyroidism and ophthalmopathy. The CDR3 regions of TCR beta were amplified from RNA transcripts. HTBI primers were used for first-round RT-PCR of the TCR CDR3. MiXCR, applied by TCRdb to the multiplex PCR reads, yields one record per CDR3 protein. The data contain about half a million distinct CDR3 sequences, around a quarter of them seen just once; the ten biggest clones take up approximately 10%. Whole-study findings and limits: Blood also contained most expanded thyroid clonotypes above 0.001.

This clonotype was observed a few times. The antigen is undetermined. PBMCs were collected from a 10 ml volume of fresh peripheral blood. This CDR3 has 13 amino acids. V lost 6 bases, J lost 0 bases, and 12 bases lay in between. The V gene's germline CDR1 is DFQATT and CDR2 SNEGSKA (reference sequence). V and J are TRBV20-1 and TRBJ2-7; possibly TRBD1 or TRBD2 for D (5 bases each). The material sequenced was blood. This TCR derives from a woman in her twenties or thirties with Graves' ophthalmopathy. The CDR3 DNA follows: TGCAGTGCCGTAAGTGGGGGCTCCTACGAGCAGTACTTC. This codes for CSAVSGGSYEQYF.